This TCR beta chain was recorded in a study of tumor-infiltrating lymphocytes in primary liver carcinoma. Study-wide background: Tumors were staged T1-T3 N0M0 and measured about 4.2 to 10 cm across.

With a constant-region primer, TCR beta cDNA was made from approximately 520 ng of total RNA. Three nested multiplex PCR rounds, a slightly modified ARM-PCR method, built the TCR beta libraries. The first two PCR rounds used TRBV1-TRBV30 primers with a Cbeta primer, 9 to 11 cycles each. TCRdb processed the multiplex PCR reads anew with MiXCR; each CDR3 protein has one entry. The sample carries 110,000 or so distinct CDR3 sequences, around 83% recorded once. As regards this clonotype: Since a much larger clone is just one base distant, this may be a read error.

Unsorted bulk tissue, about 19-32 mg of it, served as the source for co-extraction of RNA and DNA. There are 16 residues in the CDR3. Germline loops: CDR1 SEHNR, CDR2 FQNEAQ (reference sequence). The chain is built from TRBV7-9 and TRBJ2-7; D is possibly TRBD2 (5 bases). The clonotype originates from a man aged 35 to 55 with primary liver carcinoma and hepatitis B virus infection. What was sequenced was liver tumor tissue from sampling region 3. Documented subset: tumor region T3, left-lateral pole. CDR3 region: CTSSPDYPRSSYEQYF. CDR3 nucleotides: TGTACCAGCAGCCCCGACTATCCAAGGAGCTCCTACGAGCAGTACTTC.